This T cell receptor beta chain derives from a study of vaccination and CD4 T cells after COVID-19. As for the study in general: Both day-14 and day-161-to-241 post-vaccine samples exist for a few convalescent patients. Overlapping SARS-CoV-2, HCoV-NL63, HCoV-OC43 and HCoV-229E spike peptides stimulated the cells. Study-level points and caveats: From a median of roughly 21 to 38, SARS-CoV-2-reactive clonotypes increased, though not significantly.

The Oncomine TCR Beta short-read assay was applied to DNA of cultured CD4+ T cells. Each CDR3 protein is one row after TCRdb ran MiXCR on the PCR reads. The sample lists more than 20,000 distinct CDR3 sequences, 35% to 55% occurring once. Time point noted: late sampling 161 to 241 days after vaccination in a few convalescent patients. Treatment of the sample: roughly nine-day PBMC culture with coronavirus spike peptide pools or control peptides (ViraFEST assay). PBMCs, plated at around 2 million per well, were grown in the presence of approximately 10 IU/ml IL-2 and about 10 ug/ml peptide pools. The CDR3 runs to 16 residues. Per germline, CDR1 MNHEY and CDR2 SMNVEV (reference sequence). V shed 0 bases and J shed 2 bases, with 13 bases lying between them. A word on this clonotype: The antigen is undetermined.

This sequence was found in a human donor who had recovered from COVID-19. The J gene is TRBJ2-5, the V gene TRBV27, with D possibly matching TRBD1 (5 bases). This specimen was CD4+ T cells from blood, cultured in vitro, taken about 7 months after SARS-CoV-2 vaccination. In DNA, the CDR3 is TGTGCCAGCAGTTTATCCAGGGTGAAACAGCAAGAGACCCAGTACTTC. Translating it yields CASSLSRVKQQETQYF.